This T cell receptor (beta chain) is from a study of T cell changes during pregnancy in multiple sclerosis. Profiled with immunoSEQ multiplex PCR; TCRdb holds only in-frame clones, not every one. The sample shows tens of thousands of clones, about 91% of them seen only once. The CDR3 is made up of 14 amino acids. The ends were cut back, 6 bases at V and 4 bases at J, with 15 bases in the middle. Germline assignment: CDR1 MGHDK and CDR2 SYGVNS. Sequenced material: peripheral blood, taken in the first trimester of pregnancy. The source of this sequence is a female donor with multiple sclerosis, enrolled in a pregnancy study. This chain connects TRBV25-1 to TRBJ1-1; D is perhaps TRBD1 (5 bases). The CDR3 DNA follows: TGTGCCAGCAGCCCACGTTGGGGCTTCACTGAAGCTTTCTTT. Translation gives CASSPRWGFTEAFF. The variable domain in full, completed from reference TRBV25-1 and TRBJ1-1, reads EADIYQTPRYLVIGTGKKITLECSQTMGHDKMYWYQQDPGMELHLIHYSYGVNSTEKGDLSSESTVSRIRTEHFPLTLESARPSHTSQYLCASSPRWGFTEAFFGQGTRLTVV.